This entry lists 16 T cell receptor beta chains sequenced from one sample in a study of PD-L1 blockade in urothelial cancer. The time point denotes: pretreatment peripheral blood. Libraries were prepared by immunoSEQ multiplex PCR; TCRdb keeps only in-frame clonotypes and omits some of them. The sample has roughly 100,000 clones, more than 80% seen once. The source was PBMCs, collected around atezolizumab (anti-PD-L1) treatment. The receptors here all came from an elderly woman with urothelial cancer.

The rearrangement joins TRBV19 to TRBJ2-2; no firm D call. Germline values: CDR1 LNHDA, CDR2 SQIVND (reference sequence). The CDR3 totals 13 residues. The V end lost 7 bases, the J end lost 8 bases, and 14 bases lay between the germline ends. The CDR3 is CASKRNPEGELFF. DNA for the CDR3: TGTGCCAGTAAGAGGAACCCCGAGGGGGAGCTGTTTTTT.

This chain connects TRBV19 to TRBJ2-1, with 13 bases identical to TRBD2. CDR1 and CDR2 (germline): LNHDA, SQIVND (reference sequence). The CDR3 is 17 amino acids. The V gene end was trimmed by 6 bases and the J gene end by 2 bases; junction bases not matched to a gene: 7. CDR3 protein: CASSRTSGGTAYNEQFF. Written as DNA, the CDR3 is TGTGCCAGTAGCAGGACTAGCGGGGGAACAGCCTACAATGAGCAGTTCTTC. Based on the CDR3 plus reference TRBV19 and TRBJ2-1, the full variable domain is DGGITQSPKYLFRKEGQNVTLSCEQNLNHDAMYWYRQDPGQGLRLIYYSQIVNDFQKGDIAEGYSVSREKKESFPLTVTSAQKNPTAFYLCASSRTSGGTAYNEQFFGPGTRLTVL.

This clone showed up just a few times. This sequence joins TRBV27 and TRBJ1-2, with 9 nucleotides matching TRBD1. The CDR3 is made up of 12 amino acids. Germline V lookup: CDR1 MNHEY, CDR2 SMNVEV (reference sequence). V lost 6 bases to trimming and J lost 8 bases; unmatched junction nucleotides: 4. The CDR3 reads CASRLTGGGYTF. The CDR3 DNA reads as TGTGCCAGCAGGTTAACAGGGGGCGGCTACACCTTC.

J is TRBJ2-3 and V is TRBV6-1; D is unclear. The V end was cut by 8 bases, the J end by 4 bases, with 7 bases between. In germline, CDR1 is MNHNS, CDR2 SASEGT. This CDR3 spans 11 amino acids. CDR3: CASRSADTQYF. The CDR3 DNA reads TGTGCCAGCCGTTCAGCAGATACGCAGTATTTT.

This rearrangement joins TRBV29-1 to TRBJ2-1, with D possibly being TRBD2 (6 bases). The CDR3 length is 13 residues. V lost 4 bases and J lost 3, with 10 bases in between. Per the germline V gene, CDR1 is SQVTM and CDR2 is ANQGSEA. The CDR3 DNA sequence: TGCAGCGTTGTAATAGCGGTCTACAATGAGCAGTTCTTC. This sequence encodes CSVVIAVYNEQFF.

The rearrangement joins TRBV7-2 to TRBJ2-7; 7 nucleotides line up with TRBD1. CDR3 length equals 13 residues. CDR1 is SGHTA and CDR2 is FQGNSA in the germline V gene. After removal of 7 bases from V and 3 bases from J, the junction contained 6 bases not matched to a gene. In DNA, the CDR3 is TGTGCCAGCACCCGACAGGGTGGCTACGAGCAGTACTTC. Protein: CASTRQGGYEQYF.

The chain recombines TRBV7-9 with TRBJ2-3; D gene ambiguous. Trimming removed 8 bases from V and 2 bases from J, with 5 bases in between. The V gene's germline CDR1 is SEHNR and CDR2 FQNEAQ (reference sequence). The CDR3 covers 11 residues. CDR3 protein: CASGPTDTQYF. In DNA form, the CDR3 reads TGTGCCAGCGGGCCCACAGATACGCAGTATTTT.

J is TRBJ2-7 and V is TRBV5-1; 10 nucleotides line up with TRBD1. The CDR3 length is 14 residues. Trimming at V came to 3 bases and at J to 5 bases, leaving 5 bases not matched to a gene. Per germline, CDR1 SGHRS and CDR2 YFSETQ. The CDR3 is CASSSGDRGHEQYF. The DNA of the CDR3 is TGCGCCAGCAGCTCGGGGGACAGGGGCCACGAGCAGTACTTC.

This clone was seen a handful of times. The chain couples TRBV6-5 to TRBJ1-2; D not certain. Trimming stripped 6 bases from V and 0 bases from J, with 8 bases between. In germline, CDR1 is MNHEY, CDR2 SVGAGI. There are 13 residues in the CDR3. CDR3 sequence: CASRRVSNYGYTF. Written as DNA, the CDR3 is TGTGCCAGCAGGAGGGTGTCTAACTATGGCTACACCTTC.

The chain joins TRBV30 to TRBJ2-7; tentative D call: TRBD1 (6 bases). Trimming left V 7 bases short and J 0 bases short, with 19 bases between. The CDR3 length is 15 residues. Germline CDR1 reads GTSNPN; CDR2 reads SVGIG (reference sequence). CDR3 DNA sequence: TGTGCCTCCTCGACCGGGACACCCAGCTCCTACGAGCAGTACTTC. This encodes CASSTGTPSSYEQYF.

The chain joins TRBV9 to TRBJ2-1, with TRBD2 matching 9 bases. The CDR3 runs to 16 residues. V lost 0 bases and J lost 9; bases outside the gene matches: 10. The germline gives CDR1 SGDLS, CDR2 YYNGEE. CDR3 protein: CASSVASSGREGEQFF. DNA of the CDR3: TGTGCCAGCAGCGTAGCTAGTAGCGGGAGAGAAGGTGAGCAGTTCTTC.

The chain joins TRBV5-5 to TRBJ1-2; 8 bases are shared with TRBD1. The CDR3 length is 15 residues. The V gene's germline CDR1 is SGHKS and CDR2 YYEKEE (reference sequence). V gave up 4 bases and J gave up 4 bases; unmatched junction bases: 9. The chain's CDR3 is CASSLGQGYIYGYTF. In DNA form, the CDR3 reads TGTGCCAGCAGCCTAGGACAGGGTTACATCTATGGCTACACCTTC.

The rearrangement joins TRBV18 to TRBJ2-2; tentative D call: TRBD1 (5 bases). Trimming left V 2 bases short and J 1 base short, with 11 bases between. Germline V gene data show CDR1 as KGHSH and CDR2 as LQKENI. The length of the CDR3 is 16 residues. DNA for the CDR3: TGTGCCAGCTCACCAATCTCCGGACAGAACACCGGGGAGCTGTTTTTT. It yields the protein CASSPISGQNTGELFF.

The table lists this clone with a few counts. Other DNA sequences from this sample encode an identical CDR3 as well. This rearrangement joins TRBV5-1 to TRBJ2-5, with a possible D match to TRBD1 (6 bases). V was clipped by 5 bases and J by 5 bases, with 16 bases between them. Germline V gene data show CDR1 as SGHRS and CDR2 as YFSETQ. This CDR3 region has 14 residues. Written as DNA, the CDR3 is TGCGCCAGCAGTTTAGCAGGGGTGAGGGAGACCCAGTACTTC. The encoded protein is CASSLAGVRETQYF.

The chain links TRBV4-2 to TRBJ2-7, with 8 bases aligning to TRBD2. Germline V CDR1 and CDR2: LGHNA, YNFKEQ. V dropped 6 bases and J dropped 3; count of bases not matched to a gene: 7. The CDR3 is 14 amino acids. The CDR3 nucleotides are TGTGCCAGCAGTCCTAGCGGGCCGAGCTACGAGCAGTACTTC. It specifies CASSPSGPSYEQYF.

The rearrangement links TRBV4-1 to TRBJ2-3; 10 bases are a match to TRBD1. V shed 3 bases and J 4 bases; nucleotides not matched to a gene: 7. The CDR3 length is 16 residues. The germline V gene has CDR1 MGHRA and CDR2 YSYEKL. As DNA, the CDR3 is TGCGCCAGCAGCCATGGACCGGGACAGGGGTCAGATACGCAGTATTTT. Translating gives CASSHGPGQGSDTQYF.